This TCR beta chain was retrieved from a study of cytotoxic CD8 clonotypes in ibrutinib-treated CLL. TCRdb's table, derived via immunoSEQ multiplex PCR, lists solely in-frame clones and lacks some. Of 110,000 to 150,000 clones listed, around 93% are singletons. The germline V gene has CDR1 SNHLY and CDR2 FYNNEI. The CDR3 consists of 14 residues. Trimming cost V 5 bases and J 1 base, with 11 bases left between them. Many counts were recorded for this clone. This chain joins TRBV2 and TRBJ2-5, with D perhaps being TRBD1 or TRBD2 (5 bases each). This receptor was obtained from a human donor with chronic lymphocytic leukemia. The sequences come from PBMCs, collected after 12 months of ibrutinib treatment. The CDR3 region has the DNA TGTGCCAGCAGTCCGGGACGCTCCCAAGAGACCCAGTACTTC. This sequence encodes CASSPGRSQETQYF. The full variable domain, its missing parts supplied by reference TRBV2 and TRBJ2-5, is EPEVTQTPSHQVTQMGQEVILRCVPISNHLYFYWYRQILGQKVEFLVSFYNNEISEKSEIFDDQFSVERPDGSNFTLKIRSTKLEDSAMYFCASSPGRSQETQYFGPGTRLLVL.